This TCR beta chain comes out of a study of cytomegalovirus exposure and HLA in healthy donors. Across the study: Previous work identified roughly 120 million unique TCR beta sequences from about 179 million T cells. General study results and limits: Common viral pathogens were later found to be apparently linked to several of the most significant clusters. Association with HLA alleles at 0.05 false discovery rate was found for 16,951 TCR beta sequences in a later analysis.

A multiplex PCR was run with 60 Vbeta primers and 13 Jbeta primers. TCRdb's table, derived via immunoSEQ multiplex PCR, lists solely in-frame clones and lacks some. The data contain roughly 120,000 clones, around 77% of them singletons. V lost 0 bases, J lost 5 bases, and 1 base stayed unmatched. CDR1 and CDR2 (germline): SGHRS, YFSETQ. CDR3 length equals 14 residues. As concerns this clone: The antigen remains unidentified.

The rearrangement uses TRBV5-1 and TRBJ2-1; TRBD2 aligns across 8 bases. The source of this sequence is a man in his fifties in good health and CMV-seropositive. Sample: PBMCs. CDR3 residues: CASSLGLAHNEQFF. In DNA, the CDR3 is TGCGCCAGCAGCTTGGGACTAGCGCACAATGAGCAGTTCTTC.